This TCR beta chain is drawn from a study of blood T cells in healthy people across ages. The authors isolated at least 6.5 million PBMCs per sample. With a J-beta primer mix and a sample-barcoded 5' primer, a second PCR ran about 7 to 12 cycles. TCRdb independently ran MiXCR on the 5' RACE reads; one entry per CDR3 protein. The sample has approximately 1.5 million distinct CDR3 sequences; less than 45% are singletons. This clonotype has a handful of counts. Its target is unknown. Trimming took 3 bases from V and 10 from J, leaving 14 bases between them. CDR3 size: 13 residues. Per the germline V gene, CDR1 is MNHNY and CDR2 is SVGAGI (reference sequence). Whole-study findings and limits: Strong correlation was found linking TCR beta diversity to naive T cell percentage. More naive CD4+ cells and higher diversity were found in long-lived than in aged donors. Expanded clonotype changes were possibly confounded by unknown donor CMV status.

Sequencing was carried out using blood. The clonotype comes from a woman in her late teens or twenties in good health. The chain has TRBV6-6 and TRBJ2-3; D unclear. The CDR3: CASSYGDTLPQYF. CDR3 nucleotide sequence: TGTGCCAGCAGTTATGGGGATACACTCCCGCAGTATTTT.